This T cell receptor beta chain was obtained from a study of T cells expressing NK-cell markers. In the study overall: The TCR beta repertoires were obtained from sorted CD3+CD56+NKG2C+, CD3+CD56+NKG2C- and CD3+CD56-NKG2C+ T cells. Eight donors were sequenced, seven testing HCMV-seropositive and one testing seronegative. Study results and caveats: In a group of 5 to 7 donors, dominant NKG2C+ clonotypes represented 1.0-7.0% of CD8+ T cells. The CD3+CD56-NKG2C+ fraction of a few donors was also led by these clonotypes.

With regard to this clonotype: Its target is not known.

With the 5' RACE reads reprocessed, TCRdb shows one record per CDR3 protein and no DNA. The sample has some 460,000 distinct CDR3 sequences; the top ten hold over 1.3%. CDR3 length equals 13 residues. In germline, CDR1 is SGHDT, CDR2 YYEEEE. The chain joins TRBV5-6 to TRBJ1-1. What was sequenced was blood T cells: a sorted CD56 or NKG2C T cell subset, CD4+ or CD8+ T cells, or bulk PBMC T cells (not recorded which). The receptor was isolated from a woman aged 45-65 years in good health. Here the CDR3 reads CASSLRHPSEAFF.